This TCR beta chain was identified in a study of breast tumors, draining lymph nodes, adjacent tissues. The V gene lost 1 base and the J gene lost 11 bases, with 14 bases spanning the gap. Germline CDR1 MGHRA, CDR2 YSYEKL. This CDR3 has 13 amino acids. The lymph nodes were axillary draining lymph nodes from breast cancer patients. Whole-study results and caveats: The data were judged consistent with most tumor T cells coming from lymph node and expanding in tumor. Tumor TCR diversity was below lymph nodes but above nontumor tissue.

Each CDR3 protein gets one entry after TCRdb re-called the multiplex PCR reads with MiXCR. This sample has roughly 80,000 distinct CDR3 sequences, with approximately 19% found just once. As to this clonotype: Antigen unknown.

Sequenced input: axillary lymph node tissue. This clonotype was sampled from a female donor with breast cancer. Some clones in this sample may be carry-over from other donors' samples. This chain uses TRBV4-1 with TRBJ1-1; D is unclear. The CDR3 DNA reads TGCGCCAGCAGCCAAGCAACACTCCGGGTGGCTTTCTTT. As protein: CASSQATLRVAFF.